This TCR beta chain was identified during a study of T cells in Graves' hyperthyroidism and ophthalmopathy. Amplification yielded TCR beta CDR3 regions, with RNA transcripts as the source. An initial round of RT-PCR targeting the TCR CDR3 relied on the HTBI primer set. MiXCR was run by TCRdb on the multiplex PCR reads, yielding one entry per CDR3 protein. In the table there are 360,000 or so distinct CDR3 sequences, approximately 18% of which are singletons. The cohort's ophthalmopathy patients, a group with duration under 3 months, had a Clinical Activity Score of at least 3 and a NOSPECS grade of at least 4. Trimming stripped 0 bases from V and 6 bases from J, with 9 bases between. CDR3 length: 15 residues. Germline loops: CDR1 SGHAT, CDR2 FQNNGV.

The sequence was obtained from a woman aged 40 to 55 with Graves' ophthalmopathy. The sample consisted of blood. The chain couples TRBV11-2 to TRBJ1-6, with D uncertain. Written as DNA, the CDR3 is TGTGCCAGCAGCTTAGATTCAGGTTCTAATTCACCCCTCCACTTT. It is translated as CASSLDSGSNSPLHF. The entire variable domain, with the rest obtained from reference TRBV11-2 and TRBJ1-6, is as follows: EAGVAQSPRYKIIEKRQSVAFWCNPISGHATLYWYQQILGQGPKLLIQFQNNGVVDDSQLPKDRFSAERLKGVDSTLKIQPAKLEDSAVYLCASSLDSGSNSPLHFGNGTRLTVT.